This TCR beta chain was sequenced in a study of T cell responses to AZD1222 COVID-19 vaccine. The data were produced by immunoSEQ multiplex PCR, yet TCRdb's version contains in-frame clones alone and is incomplete. The data show approximately 180,000 clones, with about nine tenths seen just once and roughly 6% held by the top ten. The sequence was obtained from an adult in good health. The source was peripheral blood, collected on day 0 of AZD1222 vaccination.

The CDR3 protein is CASSGTGIDTEAFF. The DNA of the CDR3 is TGTGCCAGTTCCGGGACAGGGATCGACACTGAAGCTTTCTTT. The genes are TRBV19 and TRBJ1-1, with TRBD1 matching over 9 bases. Germline-derived CDR1 and CDR2 are LNHDA and SQIVND (reference sequence). V shed 8 bases, J shed 3 bases, and the junction held 7 bases outside the gene matches. The CDR3 consists of 14 residues. The full variable domain, completed using reference TRBV19 and TRBJ1-1, is DGGITQSPKYLFRKEGQNVTLSCEQNLNHDAMYWYRQDPGQGLRLIYYSQIVNDFQKGDIAEGYSVSREKKESFPLTVTSAQKNPTAFYLCASSGTGIDTEAFFGQGTRLTVV.